This TCR beta chain comes out of a study of OX40 agonist ivuxolimab in advanced cancers. Study details: Patients took ivuxolimab, an agonistic anti-OX40 (CD134) antibody. Therapy given before enrollment (anti-PD-1, anti-PD-L1 or anti-CTLA-4) was allowed, and 40% had some. A diagnosis of hepatocellular carcinoma, melanoma, renal cell or head and neck cancer was present in dose-escalation patients.

Findings and caveats of the study: Relative to CD4+ cells, CD8+ T cells on average had more expanded clones.

Here immunoSEQ multiplex PCR was the method, and the copy in TCRdb shows in-frame clones only, minus some. The sample lists 65,000 to 75,000 clones; approximately 81% were seen once. Trimming removed 0 bases at V and 4 bases at J, with 10 bases between. CDR1 SGDLS and CDR2 YYNGEE come from the germline V gene. The CDR3 is 14 amino acids. This clone appeared a few times. What it binds is not known. This chain joins TRBV9 and TRBJ1-1; maybe TRBD1 (5 bases). The receptor's source is an adult with an advanced solid tumor such as melanoma, head and neck, liver or kidney cancer. Sequenced here: CD4+ or CD8+ T cells sorted from blood, sampled in a trial of the OX40 agonist ivuxolimab. CDR3 sequence reads: CASSVDGGITEAFF. CDR3 DNA: TGTGCCAGCAGCGTAGACGGGGGAATCACTGAAGCTTTCTTT.